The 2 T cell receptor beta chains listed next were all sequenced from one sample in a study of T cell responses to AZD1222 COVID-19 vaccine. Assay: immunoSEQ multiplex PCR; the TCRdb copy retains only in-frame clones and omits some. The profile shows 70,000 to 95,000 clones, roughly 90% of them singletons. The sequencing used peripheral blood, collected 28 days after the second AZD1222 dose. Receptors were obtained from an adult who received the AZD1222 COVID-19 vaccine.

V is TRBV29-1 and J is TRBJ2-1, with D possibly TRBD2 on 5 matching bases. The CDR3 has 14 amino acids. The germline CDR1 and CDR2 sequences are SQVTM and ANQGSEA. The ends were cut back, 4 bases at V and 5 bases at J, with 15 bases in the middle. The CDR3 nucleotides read TGCAGCGTTGTAACGGGATGGGCGAACAATGAGCAGTTCTTC. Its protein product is CSVVTGWANNEQFF.

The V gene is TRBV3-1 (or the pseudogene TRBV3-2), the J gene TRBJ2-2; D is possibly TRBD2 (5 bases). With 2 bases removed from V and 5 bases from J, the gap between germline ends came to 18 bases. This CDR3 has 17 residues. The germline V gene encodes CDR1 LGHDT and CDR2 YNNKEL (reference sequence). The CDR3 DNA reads TGTGCCAGCAGCCAATTTCGGGGAAGAGAGAGTACCGGGGAGCTGTTTTTT. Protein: CASSQFRGRESTGELFF.